This passage covers 13 T cell receptor beta chains from one sample sequenced in a study of T cells in Graves' hyperthyroidism and ophthalmopathy. Regions amplified from RNA transcripts were the TCR beta CDR3 regions. When the TCR CDR3 underwent first-round RT-PCR, the HTBI primer set was used. Using its own MiXCR run on the multiplex PCR reads, TCRdb lists one record per CDR3 protein. The table lists hundreds of thousands of distinct CDR3 sequences, 14% to 15% of them singletons, with roughly 4.5% in the top ten. Specimen: blood. Every receptor here comes from a woman aged 40 to 49 with Graves' ophthalmopathy.

Ten or more counts support this clonotype. V is TRBV18 and J is TRBJ2-5; D gene uncertain. This CDR3 is built from 15 residues. Germline V gene data show CDR1 as KGHSH and CDR2 as LQKENI. The germline V and J ends were trimmed by 5 bases and 4 bases, with 17 bases remaining between them. The CDR3 protein is CASSGQSSNRETQYF. The CDR3 DNA sequence: TGTGCCAGCTCAGGCCAATCAAGCAACCGAGAGACCCAGTACTTC.

The chain uses TRBV19 and TRBJ2-7; 8 positions agree with TRBD2. CDR1 LNHDA and CDR2 SQIVND come from the germline V gene (reference sequence). The CDR3 extends over 14 amino acids. V lost 3 bases to trimming and J lost 3 bases; unmatched junction nucleotides: 4. The CDR3 DNA sequence: TGTGCCAGTAGTATCGGTGCGGGGGGCTACGAGCAGTACTTC. Its translation: CASSIGAGGYEQYF.

This clonotype was seen ten or more times. The V and J genes are TRBV19 and TRBJ2-1; D gene uncertain. The CDR3 extends over 13 amino acids. V was shortened by 5 bases and J by 4 bases, with 9 bases between the two germline ends. Germline-derived CDR1 and CDR2 are LNHDA and SQIVND (reference sequence). The CDR3 DNA is TGTGCCAGTAGTCTCATCAGATACAATGAGCAGTTCTTC. This gives the protein CASSLIRYNEQFF.

The rearrangement uses TRBV12-3 or TRBV12-4 and TRBJ1-1; maybe TRBD1 (5 bases). Deletions cut 1 base from V and 1 base from J, with 10 bases between. This CDR3 is built from 15 residues. CDR3 residues: CASSLGGVSNTEAFF. CDR3 DNA: TGTGCCAGCAGTTTAGGGGGGGTATCGAACACTGAAGCTTTCTTT.

This clonotype was observed many times. The rearrangement joins TRBV2 to TRBJ2-5; D unresolved. This CDR3 spans 12 amino acids. Germline V gene sequence: CDR1 SNHLY, CDR2 FYNNEI. The V end lost 6 bases, the J end lost 5 bases, and 10 bases lay between the germline ends. CDR3 residues: CASSQLKETQYF. The CDR3 DNA reads as TGTGCCAGCAGCCAACTAAAGGAGACCCAGTACTTC.

The chain carries TRBV7-8 and TRBJ2-7, with 12 nucleotides matching TRBD2. The CDR3 runs 16 residues. Germline values: CDR1 SGHVS, CDR2 FQNEAQ. Unmatched junction bases numbered 7, after V lost 5 bases and J lost 2 bases. CDR3 amino acids: CASSLPGLAGAYEQYF. The CDR3 region has the DNA TGTGCCAGCAGCCTGCCGGGACTAGCGGGTGCCTACGAGCAGTACTTC.

J is TRBJ2-5 and V is TRBV7-2; 11 positions match TRBD2. Per germline, CDR1 SGHTA and CDR2 FQGNSA. Trimming took 5 bases from V and 2 from J; bases not matched to a gene: 10. This CDR3 is built from 17 residues. The CDR3, as DNA: TGTGCCAGCAGCGTAGGGCCCACTAGCGGGGGACAAGAGACCCAGTACTTC. The encoded protein is CASSVGPTSGGQETQYF. Full variable domain (rest looked up from reference TRBV7-2 and TRBJ2-5): GAGVSQSPSNKVTEKGKDVELRCDPISGHTALYWYRQSLGQGLEFLIYFQGNSAPDKSGLPSDRFSAERTGGSVSTLTIQRTQQEDSAVYLCASSVGPTSGGQETQYFGPGTRLLVL.

This clonotype has a count of ten or more. The rearrangement uses TRBV5-1 and TRBJ2-7; D is unresolved. Trimming cost V 2 bases and J 6 bases, with 9 bases left between them. CDR1 SGHRS and CDR2 YFSETQ come from the germline V gene. The CDR3 totals 12 residues. The CDR3 sequence: CASSFVGFEQYF. The CDR3 DNA follows: TGCGCCAGCAGCTTCGTAGGGTTCGAGCAGTACTTC.

This clonotype showed up just a few times. The chain carries TRBV2 and TRBJ2-7; 11 nucleotides agree with TRBD2. Losses at the gene ends were 4 bases for V and 0 bases for J; bases not matched to a gene: 5. Per the germline V gene, CDR1 is SNHLY and CDR2 is FYNNEI. The CDR3 totals 16 residues. For the CDR3, the DNA is TGTGCCAGCAGTGGGGGGACTAGCGGTTACTCCTACGAGCAGTACTTC. Translation: CASSGGTSGYSYEQYF. The full variable domain, with the rest looked up from reference TRBV2 and TRBJ2-7, is EPEVTQTPSHQVTQMGQEVILRCVPISNHLYFYWYRQILGQKVEFLVSFYNNEISEKSEIFDDQFSVERPDGSNFTLKIRSTKLEDSAMYFCASSGGTSGYSYEQYFGPGTRLTVT.

This clonotype showed up just a few times. V gene TRBV30 combines with J gene TRBJ2-6; maybe TRBD1 (7 bases). CDR3 size: 17 residues. CDR1 is GTSNPN and CDR2 is SVGIG in the germline V gene (reference sequence). V gave up 2 bases and J gave up 1 base, with 15 bases separating them. CDR3 amino acids: CAWSRGDSPSGANVLTF. CDR3 DNA: TGTGCCTGGAGTAGGGGGGACAGCCCATCTGGGGCCAACGTCCTGACTTTC.

This clonotype was observed a handful of times. The chain has TRBV27 and TRBJ2-2, with D perhaps TRBD1 (5 bases). This CDR3 is 14 amino acids long. The V gene lost 6 bases and the J gene lost 7 bases, with 15 bases spanning the gap. Per the germline V gene, CDR1 is MNHEY and CDR2 is SMNVEV (reference sequence). The CDR3: CASSPKGVIGELFF. DNA for the CDR3: TGTGCCAGCAGCCCTAAAGGGGTTATCGGGGAGCTGTTTTTT.

This clonotype was seen at least ten times. This sequence joins TRBV27 and TRBJ1-1; D not resolved. The CDR3 is 15 residues long. Germline V CDR1 and CDR2: MNHEY, SMNVEV (reference sequence). With 3 bases removed from V and 7 bases from J, the gap between germline ends came to 18 bases. CDR3 residues: CASSLDWGSSNEAFF. The CDR3, as DNA: TGTGCCAGCAGTTTGGATTGGGGTAGTAGTAATGAAGCTTTCTTT.

This clonotype showed up many times. The V and J genes are TRBV9 and TRBJ1-5; TRBD1 might be the D (6 bases). The CDR3 loop spans 15 amino acids. The germline CDR1 and CDR2 sequences are SGDLS and YYNGEE. The V and J ends lost 3 bases and 5 bases respectively, with 15 bases between them. The CDR3 bases are TGTGCCAGCAGCGATACAGGGTCACCGGATCAGCCCCAGCATTTT. Amino acid sequence: CASSDTGSPDQPQHF.